The 5 T cell receptor beta chains below come from one sample, sequenced in a study of cytomegalovirus exposure and HLA in healthy donors. PCR was performed using 60 Vbeta and 13 Jbeta primers. TCRdb's copy holds only in-frame clones and misses some; the assay was immunoSEQ multiplex PCR. The sample has 75,000 to 85,000 clones, around three quarters seen once. The sequenced material came from PBMCs. Receptors originate from a male donor in good health and CMV-seronegative.

V and J are TRBV27 and TRBJ2-7; D ambiguous. Trimming stripped 1 base from V and 3 bases from J, with 4 bases between. The CDR3 is made up of 12 amino acids. Germline lookup yields CDR1 MNHEY and CDR2 SMNVEV (reference sequence). This CDR3 is CASSLYGYEQYF. The CDR3 nucleotides are TGTGCCAGCAGTTTATACGGCTACGAGCAGTACTTC.

The rearrangement uses TRBV5-1 and TRBJ1-2, with 8 bases identical to TRBD1. The CDR3 spans 15 residues. Germline trimming cut 4 bases from V and 7 bases from J; bases unmatched to any gene: 12. In germline, CDR1 is SGHRS, CDR2 YFSETQ. The CDR3 DNA reads as TGCGCCAGCAGCACCCCTGGACAGGGAGATGGTGGCTACACCTTC. Amino acids: CASSTPGQGDGGYTF.

The chain couples TRBV5-1 to TRBJ1-3; D is possibly TRBD1 (5 bases). The CDR3 covers 16 residues. CDR1 and CDR2 from the germline V gene are SGHRS and YFSETQ. V lost 0 bases to trimming and J lost 0 bases, with 10 bases between them. CDR3 in amino acids: CASSLGQPGSGNTIYF. The DNA of the CDR3 is TGCGCCAGCAGCTTGGGACAGCCGGGCTCTGGAAACACCATATATTTT.

This clone occurred a few times. The chain employs TRBV7-2 and TRBJ1-3; no definite D call. V lost 3 bases and J lost 0, with 12 bases in between. Germline-derived CDR1 and CDR2 are SGHTA and FQGNSA. The CDR3 sequence is 16 residues long. The CDR3 region has the DNA TGTGCCAGCAGCTTGAGGCTCTCCGACTCTGGAAACACCATATATTTT. Translation gives CASSLRLSDSGNTIYF.

This chain connects TRBV6-5 to TRBJ2-1, with TRBD1 identical over 10 bases. The CDR3 is 14 residues long. CDR1 and CDR2 from the germline V gene are MNHEY and SVGAGI. Trimming removed 6 bases from V and 3 bases from J; junction bases left unmatched: 2. DNA of the CDR3: TGTGCCAGCAGGAGGACAGGGGGCTACAATGAGCAGTTCTTC. Residues: CASRRTGGYNEQFF.